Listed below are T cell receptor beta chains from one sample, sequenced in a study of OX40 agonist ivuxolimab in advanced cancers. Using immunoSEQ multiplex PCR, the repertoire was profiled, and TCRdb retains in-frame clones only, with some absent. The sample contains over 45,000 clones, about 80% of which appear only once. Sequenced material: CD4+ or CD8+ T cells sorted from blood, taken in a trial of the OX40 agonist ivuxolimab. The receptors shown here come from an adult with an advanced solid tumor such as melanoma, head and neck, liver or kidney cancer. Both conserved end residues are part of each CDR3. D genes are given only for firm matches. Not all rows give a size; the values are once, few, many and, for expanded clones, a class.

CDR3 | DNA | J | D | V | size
CASSLVAGMSGNTIYF | TGTGCCAGCAGCTTGGTGGCGGGGATGTCTGGAAACACCATATATTTT | TRBJ1-3 | - | TRBV5-6 | -
CAAGGVLSGNTIYF | TGTGCCGCGGGGGGCGTACTCTCTGGAAACACCATATATTTT | TRBJ1-3 | - | TRBV7-9 | -
CASSRQGARTEAFF | TGTGCCAGCAGCCGACAGGGGGCGCGGACTGAAGCTTTCTTT | TRBJ1-1 | TRBD1 | TRBV2 | few
CASSADSPLSTEAFF | TGCGCCAGCAGCGCAGACAGCCCGTTGAGCACTGAAGCTTTCTTT | TRBJ1-1 | - | TRBV5-1 | -
CASSEGGGYLAKNIQYF | TGTGCCAGCAGTGAAGGTGGGGGTTACTTAGCCAAAAACATTCAGTACTTC | TRBJ2-4 | - | TRBV2 | -
CASSEGAHSTLYGYTF | TGTGCCAGCAGTGAAGGGGCCCACTCGACCCTGTATGGCTACACCTTC | TRBJ1-2 | - | TRBV6-1 | few
CASSPGTESWGTEAFF | TGTGCCAGTAGTCCCGGGACAGAGTCCTGGGGCACTGAAGCTTTCTTT | TRBJ1-1 | TRBD1 | TRBV19 | few
CASSLRFGTGPLISNQPQHF | TGTGCCAGCAGTTTACGTTTCGGGACTGGGCCCCTTATAAGCAATCAGCCCCAGCATTTT | TRBJ1-5 | - | TRBV28 | -
CASSSPDRANTEAFF | TGCGCCAGCAGCTCACCCGACAGGGCAAACACTGAAGCTTTCTTT | TRBJ1-1 | TRBD1 | TRBV5-1 | -
CATSRERLVSGRGNEQFF | TGTGCCACCAGCAGAGAAAGACTGGTCAGCGGGAGAGGGAATGAGCAGTTCTTC | TRBJ2-1 | TRBD2 | TRBV15 | -
CASSSRDRGSPLHF | TGTGCCAGCAGCTCGAGGGACAGGGGTTCACCCCTCCACTTT | TRBJ1-6 | TRBD1 | TRBV4-2 | -
CASSQGWGGYTF | TGTGCCAGCAGTCAGGGCTGGGGGGGCTACACCTTC | TRBJ1-2 | - | TRBV6-6 | -
CASSSPGRYPANYGYTF | TGTGCCAGCAGTTCGCCAGGGAGATACCCTGCTAACTATGGCTACACCTTC | TRBJ1-2 | - | TRBV28 | -
CASPEQVYYEQYF | TGTGCCAGCCCCGAACAGGTTTACTACGAGCAGTACTTC | TRBJ2-7 | - | TRBV5-3 | -
CASSLALGRGETQYF | TGTGCCAGCAGCTTAGCGCTGGGTAGAGGAGAGACCCAGTACTTC | TRBJ2-5 | - | TRBV7-2 | -
CASSPGQPEQFF | TGTGCCAGCTCACCGGGACAGCCTGAGCAGTTCTTC | TRBJ2-1 | TRBD1 | TRBV18 | -
CASSLGQEQETQYF | TGCGCCAGCAGCTTGGGGCAGGAACAAGAGACCCAGTACTTC | TRBJ2-5 | - | TRBV5-1 | few
CASSPGQGPAYEQYF | TGCGCCAGCAGCCCCGGACAGGGACCTGCCTACGAGCAGTACTTC | TRBJ2-7 | TRBD1 | TRBV4-1 | -
CASSQDVGTGELFF | TGCGCCAGCAGCCAAGATGTGGGGACCGGGGAGCTGTTTTTT | TRBJ2-2 | - | TRBV4-3 | -
CASSLTGMGTPYSEQFF | TGTGCCAGCAGCTTAACGGGAATGGGGACTCCCTATAGTGAGCAGTTCTTC | TRBJ2-1 | - | TRBV7-9 | -
CASSPPFTDTQYF | TGCGCCAGCAGCCCGCCCTTCACAGATACGCAGTATTTT | TRBJ2-3 | - | TRBV4-1 | few
CASSYWAGDYGYTF | TGTGCCAGCAGTTACTGGGCAGGGGACTATGGCTACACCTTC | TRBJ1-2 | - | TRBV6-5 | -